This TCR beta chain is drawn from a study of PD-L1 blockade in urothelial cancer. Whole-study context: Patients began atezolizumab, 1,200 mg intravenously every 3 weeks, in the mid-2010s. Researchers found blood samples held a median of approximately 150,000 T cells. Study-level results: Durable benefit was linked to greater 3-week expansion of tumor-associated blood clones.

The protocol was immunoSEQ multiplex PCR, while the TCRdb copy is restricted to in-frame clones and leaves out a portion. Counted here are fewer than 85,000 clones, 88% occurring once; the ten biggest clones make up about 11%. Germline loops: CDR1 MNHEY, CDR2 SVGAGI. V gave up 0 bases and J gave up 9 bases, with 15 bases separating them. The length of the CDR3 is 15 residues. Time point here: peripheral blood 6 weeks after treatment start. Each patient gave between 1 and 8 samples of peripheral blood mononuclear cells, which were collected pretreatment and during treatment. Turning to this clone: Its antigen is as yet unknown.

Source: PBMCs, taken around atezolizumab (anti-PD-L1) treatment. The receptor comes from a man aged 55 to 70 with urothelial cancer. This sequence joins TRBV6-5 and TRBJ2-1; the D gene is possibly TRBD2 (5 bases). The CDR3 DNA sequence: TGTGCCAGCAGTTACTCGTCCGGGGTCGGGCGTGAGCAGTTCTTC. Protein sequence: CASSYSSGVGREQFF.